This section outlines one TCR beta chain sequence together with its context. The antigen is not known. Noted treatment: over 15 received Ad26.COV2.S at low or high dose, single or two shots; 5 received placebo; per-sample allocation not given. Day 63 after the first injection of vaccine or placebo was the sampling time. Ad26 vector vaccine expressed Wuhan-strain SARS-CoV-2 spike. Assay used: immunoSEQ multiplex PCR; TCRdb lists only in-frame clones, some missing. The data contain hundreds of thousands of clones, roughly 91% of them singletons. These data come from a study of Ad26.COV2.S vaccination and SARS-CoV-2 variants. The overall study: Once or twice, 56 days apart, Ad26.COV2.S was delivered intramuscularly. Study-wide findings and caveats: Vaccinated and placebo-treated recipients had similar non-spike TCR breadth.

The germline V and J ends were trimmed by 1 base and 10 bases, with 5 bases remaining between them. Germline assignment: CDR1 SEHNR and CDR2 FQNEAQ (reference sequence). The CDR3 has 12 residues. This specimen was peripheral blood, taken in a trial of Ad26.COV2.S vaccine versus placebo. This sequence was found in a person aged 18 to 59 who received the Ad26.COV2.S COVID-19 vaccine or a placebo. This sequence joins TRBV7-9 and TRBJ1-6; no firm D call. The CDR3 nucleotides read TGTGCCAGCAGCTTAGATCAATCACCCCTCCACTTT. It yields the protein CASSLDQSPLHF.